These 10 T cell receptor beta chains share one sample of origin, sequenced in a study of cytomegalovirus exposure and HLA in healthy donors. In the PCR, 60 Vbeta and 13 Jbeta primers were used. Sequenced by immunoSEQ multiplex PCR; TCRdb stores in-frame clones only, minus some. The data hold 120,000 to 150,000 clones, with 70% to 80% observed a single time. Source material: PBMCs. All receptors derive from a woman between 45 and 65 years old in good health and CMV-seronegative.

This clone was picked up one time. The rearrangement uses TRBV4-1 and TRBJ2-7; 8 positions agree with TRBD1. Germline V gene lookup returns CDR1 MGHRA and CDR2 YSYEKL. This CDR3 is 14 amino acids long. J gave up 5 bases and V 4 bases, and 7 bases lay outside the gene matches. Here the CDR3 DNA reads TGCGCCAGCAGCCGCGGACAGGGTAGCCACGAGCAGTACTTC. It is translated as CASSRGQGSHEQYF.

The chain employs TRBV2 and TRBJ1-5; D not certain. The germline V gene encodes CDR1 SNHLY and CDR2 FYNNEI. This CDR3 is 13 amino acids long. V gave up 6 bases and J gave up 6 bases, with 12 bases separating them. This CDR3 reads CASRRGGIQPQHF. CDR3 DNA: TGTGCCAGCAGGCGGGGAGGGATTCAGCCCCAGCATTTT.

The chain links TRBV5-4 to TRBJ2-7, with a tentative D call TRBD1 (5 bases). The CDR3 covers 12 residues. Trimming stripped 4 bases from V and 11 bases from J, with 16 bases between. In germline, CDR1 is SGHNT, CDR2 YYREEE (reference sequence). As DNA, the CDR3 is TGTGCCAGCAGCGAAGACAGCCGGTATGAGTACTTC. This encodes CASSEDSRYEYF.

Here the CDR3 reads CASKYPGQEISYGYTF. In DNA, the CDR3 is TGTGCCAGCAAGTACCCCGGACAGGAGATTTCCTATGGCTACACCTTC. V is TRBV19 and J is TRBJ1-2; 7 bases are shared with TRBD1. V lost 9 bases and J lost 4; bases outside the gene matches: 17. Per the germline V gene, CDR1 is LNHDA and CDR2 is SQIVND (reference sequence). CDR3 length: 16 residues.

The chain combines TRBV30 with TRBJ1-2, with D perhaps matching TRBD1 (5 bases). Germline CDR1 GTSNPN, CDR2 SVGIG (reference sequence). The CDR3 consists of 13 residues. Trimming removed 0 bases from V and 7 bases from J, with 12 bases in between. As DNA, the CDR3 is TGTGCCTGGAGTGTACGGGGGTCGAGTGGCTACACCTTC. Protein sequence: CAWSVRGSSGYTF.

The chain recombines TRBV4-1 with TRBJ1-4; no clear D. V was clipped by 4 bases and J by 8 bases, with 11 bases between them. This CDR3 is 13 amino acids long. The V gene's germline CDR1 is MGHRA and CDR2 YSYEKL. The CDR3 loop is CASSLLGGEKLFF. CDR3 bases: TGCGCCAGCAGCCTTCTGGGAGGAGAAAAACTGTTTTTT.

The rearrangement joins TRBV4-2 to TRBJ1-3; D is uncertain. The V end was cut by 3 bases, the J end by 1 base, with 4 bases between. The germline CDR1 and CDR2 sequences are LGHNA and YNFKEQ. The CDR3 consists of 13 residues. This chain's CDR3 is CASSHTSGNTIYF. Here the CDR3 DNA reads TGTGCCAGCAGCCATACTTCTGGAAACACCATATATTTT.

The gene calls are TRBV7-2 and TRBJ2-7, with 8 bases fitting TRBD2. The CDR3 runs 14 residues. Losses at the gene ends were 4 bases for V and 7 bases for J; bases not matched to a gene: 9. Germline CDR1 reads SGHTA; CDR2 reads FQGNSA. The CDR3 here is CASSSGGALAEQYF. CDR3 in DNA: TGTGCCAGCAGCTCCGGGGGGGCTCTCGCTGAGCAGTACTTC.

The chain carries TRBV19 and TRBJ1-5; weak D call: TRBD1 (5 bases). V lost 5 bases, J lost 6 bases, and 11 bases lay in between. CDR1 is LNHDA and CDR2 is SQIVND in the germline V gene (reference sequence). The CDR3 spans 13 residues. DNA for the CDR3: TGTGCCAGTAGTGAACAGGATGGTCAGCCCCAGCATTTT. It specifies CASSEQDGQPQHF.

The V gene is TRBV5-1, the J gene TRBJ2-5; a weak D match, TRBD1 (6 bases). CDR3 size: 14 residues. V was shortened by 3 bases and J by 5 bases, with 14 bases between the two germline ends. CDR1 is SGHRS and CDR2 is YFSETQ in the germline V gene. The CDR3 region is CASSYTGIGETQYF. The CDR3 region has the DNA TGCGCCAGCAGCTACACAGGGATAGGGGAGACCCAGTACTTC.